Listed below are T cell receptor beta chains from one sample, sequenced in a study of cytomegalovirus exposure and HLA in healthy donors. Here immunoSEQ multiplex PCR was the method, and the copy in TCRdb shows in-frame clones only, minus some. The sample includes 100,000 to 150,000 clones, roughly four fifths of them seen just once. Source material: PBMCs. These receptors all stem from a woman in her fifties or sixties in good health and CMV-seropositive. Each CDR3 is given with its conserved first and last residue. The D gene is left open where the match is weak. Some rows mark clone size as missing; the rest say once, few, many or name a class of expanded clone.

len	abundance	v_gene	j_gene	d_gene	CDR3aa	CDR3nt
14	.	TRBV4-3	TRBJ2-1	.	CASSQDWAPNEQFF	TGCGCCAGCAGCCAAGATTGGGCCCCCAATGAGCAGTTCTTC
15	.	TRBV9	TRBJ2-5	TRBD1	CASSVGDRGQETQYF	TGTGCCAGCAGCGTAGGGGACAGGGGGCAAGAGACCCAGTACTTC
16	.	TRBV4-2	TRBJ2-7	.	CASSQVDRENPYEQYF	TGTGCCAGCAGCCAAGTCGACAGAGAAAATCCCTACGAGCAGTACTTC
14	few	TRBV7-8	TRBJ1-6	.	CASRPGNLNSPLHF	TGTGCCAGCAGGCCCGGGAATCTCAATTCACCCCTCCACTTT
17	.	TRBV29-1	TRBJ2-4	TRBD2	CSVEDSTSGRMRNIQYF	TGCAGCGTTGAAGATTCGACTAGCGGGAGAATGAGAAACATTCAGTACTTC
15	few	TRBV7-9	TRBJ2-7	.	CASSFEGQTIYEQYF	TGTGCCAGCAGCTTCGAAGGACAGACCATCTACGAGCAGTACTTC
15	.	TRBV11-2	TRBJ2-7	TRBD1	CASSLFGQGDYEQYF	TGTGCCAGCAGCTTGTTCGGACAGGGAGACTACGAGCAGTACTTC
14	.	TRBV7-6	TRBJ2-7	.	CASSYRVGAYEQYF	TGTGCCAGCAGCTACAGGGTCGGGGCCTACGAGCAGTACTTC
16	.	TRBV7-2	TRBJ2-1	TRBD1	CASSLAGTGGINEQFF	TGTGCCAGCAGCTTAGCCGGGACAGGGGGTATCAATGAGCAGTTCTTC
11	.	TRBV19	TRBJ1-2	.	CASSIPSGYTF	TGTGCCAGTAGTATACCAAGCGGCTACACCTTC
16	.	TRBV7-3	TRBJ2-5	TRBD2	CASSLYQRGGQETQYF	TGTGCCAGCAGCTTATATCAGCGGGGGGGCCAAGAGACCCAGTACTTC
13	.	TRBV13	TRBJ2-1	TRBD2	CASSQERGGEQFF	TGTGCCAGCAGCCAAGAACGGGGGGGTGAGCAGTTCTTC
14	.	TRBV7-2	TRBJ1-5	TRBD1	CASSWRGQNQPQHF	TGTGCCAGCAGCTGGAGGGGGCAAAATCAGCCCCAGCATTTT
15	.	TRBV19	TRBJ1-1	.	CASSYGAQMNTEAFF	TGTGCCAGTAGCTATGGTGCACAGATGAACACTGAAGCTTTCTTT
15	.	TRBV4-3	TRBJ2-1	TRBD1	CASSQPGTGSNEQFF	TGCGCCAGCAGCCAACCCGGGACAGGGTCAAATGAGCAGTTCTTC
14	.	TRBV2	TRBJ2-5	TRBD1	CASRGTGSQETQYF	TGTGCCAGCAGGGGGACAGGGTCCCAAGAGACCCAGTACTTC
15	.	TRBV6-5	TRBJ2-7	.	CASSYSRGIDYEQYF	TGTGCCAGCAGTTACTCCCGGGGAATTGACTACGAGCAGTACTTC
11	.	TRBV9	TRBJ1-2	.	CASRGEGGYTF	TGTGCCAGCAGGGGTGAGGGTGGCTACACCTTC
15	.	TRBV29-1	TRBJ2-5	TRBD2	CSVEPGGGARKTQYF	TGCAGCGTTGAACCTGGCGGGGGGGCCAGGAAGACCCAGTACTTC
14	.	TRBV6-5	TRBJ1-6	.	CASSYSDKARPLHF	TGTGCCAGCAGTTACTCGGACAAGGCCCGACCCCTCCACTTT
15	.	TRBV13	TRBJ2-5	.	CASSLEGGGVETQYF	TGTGCCAGCAGCTTAGAAGGGGGGGGCGTAGAGACCCAGTACTTC
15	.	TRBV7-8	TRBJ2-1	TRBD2	CASFPKRGWGFEQFF	TGTGCCAGCTTTCCCAAGCGGGGGTGGGGTTTTGAGCAGTTCTTC
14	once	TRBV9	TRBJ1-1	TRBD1	CASSPTGVYTEAFF	TGTGCCAGCAGTCCAACAGGGGTGTACACTGAAGCTTTCTTT
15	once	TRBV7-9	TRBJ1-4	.	CASSLTAGANEKLFF	TGTGCCAGCAGCCTAACGGCAGGGGCTAATGAAAAACTGTTTTTT
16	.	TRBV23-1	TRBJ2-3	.	CASSPPGLESTDTQYF	TGCGCCAGCAGTCCCCCGGGACTGGAGAGCACAGATACGCAGTATTTT
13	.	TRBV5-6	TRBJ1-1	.	CASSPRVGTEAFF	TGTGCCAGCAGCCCCAGGGTGGGCACTGAAGCTTTCTTT
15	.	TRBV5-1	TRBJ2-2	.	CASSSATGGTGELFF	TGCGCCAGCAGCTCGGCGACAGGAGGCACCGGGGAGCTGTTTTTT
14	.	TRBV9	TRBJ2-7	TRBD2	CASSVGLAPREQYF	TGTGCCAGCAGCGTAGGACTAGCGCCTCGCGAGCAGTACTTC
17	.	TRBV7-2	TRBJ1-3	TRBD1	CASSGGQGKVGRNTIYF	TGTGCCAGCAGTGGGGGACAGGGAAAAGTGGGTAGAAACACCATATATTTT
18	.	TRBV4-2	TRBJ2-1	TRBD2	CASSQVGLAGGEGNEQFF	TGTGCCAGCAGCCAGGTTGGGCTAGCGGGGGGGGAGGGGAATGAGCAGTTCTTC
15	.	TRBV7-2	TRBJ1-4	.	CASSLLTTNNEKLFF	TGTGCCAGCAGCTTACTGACAACGAATAATGAAAAACTGTTTTTT
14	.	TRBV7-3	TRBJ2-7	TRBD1	CASSLSGQSYEQYF	TGTGCCAGCAGCTTATCGGGACAGTCCTACGAGCAGTACTTC